The TCR beta chain described here comes from a study of blood T cell repertoires in COVID-19. The wider study: COVID-19 samples from acute and convalescent phases originated in the United States, Italy and Spain.

Measured with immunoSEQ multiplex PCR; TCRdb has only the in-frame clones, and not every one. In the table there are under 450,000 clones, roughly 84% of which are singletons. The germline V and J ends were trimmed by 7 bases and 4 bases, with 13 bases remaining between them. Germline CDR1 is MNHEY and CDR2 is SVGAGI. The CDR3 is made up of 13 amino acids. This chain links TRBV6-5 with TRBJ1-2; TRBD1 is a possible D gene (5 bases). The source of this sequence is a woman under 40 who had recovered from COVID-19. The specimen sequenced was PBMCs or T cells enriched from blood (not recorded which). As DNA, the CDR3 is TGTGCCAGCATGGGGGGACCGACCTATGGCTACACCTTC. This encodes CASMGGPTYGYTF.